This T cell receptor beta chain was observed in a study of blood T cell repertoires in COVID-19. Study details: Researchers got acute and convalescent COVID-19 samples from the United States, Italy and Spain. Nucleic acid was either cDNA or gDNA, and it came from T cells, B-cell-depleted T cells, or PBMCs.

Original processing methods: Reference gene primer amplification gave nucleated cell count estimates. Measured with immunoSEQ multiplex PCR; TCRdb has only the in-frame clones, and not every one. For V, J and clone size, that table is used; D and trimming come from the DNA. The sample has about 340,000 clones, under 95% seen once. The V and J ends lost 5 bases and 12 bases, in that order; junction bases with no gene match: 17. CDR3 length: 16 residues. Germline values: CDR1 SEHNR, CDR2 FQNEAQ (reference sequence). The specimen was peripheral blood. The TCR originated in a woman younger than 35 who had recovered from COVID-19. This rearrangement joins TRBV7-9 to TRBJ2-1; 9 positions agree with TRBD2. Here the CDR3 reads CASSRASGKPLWRQFF. DNA of the CDR3: TGTGCCAGCAGCCGAGCTAGCGGGAAACCTCTATGGAGGCAGTTCTTC.